This T cell receptor (beta chain) was captured by sequencing in a study of T cell changes during pregnancy in multiple sclerosis (dated by TCRdb to about 2019). The study in broad terms: The study examined how the T cell repertoire changed over the course of pregnancy in women with multiple sclerosis.

Trimming costs V 3 bases and J 1 base, and their ends lie 14 bases apart. As encoded in the germline V gene, CDR1 is SGHDT while CDR2 is YYEEEE. CDR3 length: 15 amino acids, cysteine to phenylalanine. Kept here is only the CDR3 DNA, which spans 45 bases and is read in frame from base 1. The method was the immunoSEQ multiplex PCR assay. TCRdb carries this immuneACCESS record with in-frame sequences only. Its versions omit some clonotypes, under half of them owing to an unresolved V gene in the studies checked, with the rest unexplained. This sample has 90,000 to 100,000 clones in its table, and 85% to 95% of those were observed once. Around 4% of the sample goes to the ten largest clones. Turning to this clone: The antigen it binds to is not known. Base quality data are lacking; no much larger clone is found one base away.

Material: peripheral blood, obtained in the first trimester of pregnancy. The origin of this receptor is a female donor with multiple sclerosis, enrolled in a pregnancy study. This receptor chain uses TRBV5-6 and TRBJ2-7; the D gene is perhaps TRBD1, on 7 matching bases. The bases are TGTGCCAGCAGCTCCTGGGCAGGGGGGTCCTACGAGCAGTACTTC. Protein translation: CASSSWAGGSYEQYF.